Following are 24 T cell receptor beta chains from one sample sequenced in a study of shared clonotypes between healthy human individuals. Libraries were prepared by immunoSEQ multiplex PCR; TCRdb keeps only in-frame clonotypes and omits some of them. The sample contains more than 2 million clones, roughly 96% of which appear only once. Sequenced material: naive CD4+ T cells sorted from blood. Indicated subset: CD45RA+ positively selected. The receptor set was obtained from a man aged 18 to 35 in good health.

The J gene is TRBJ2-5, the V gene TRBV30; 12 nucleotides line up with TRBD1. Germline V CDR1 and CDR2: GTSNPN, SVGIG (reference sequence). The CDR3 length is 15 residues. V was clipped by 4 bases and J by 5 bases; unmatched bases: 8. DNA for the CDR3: TGTGCCTGGACCCCCGGGACAGGGGGCGACGAGACCCAGTACTTC. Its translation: CAWTPGTGGDETQYF. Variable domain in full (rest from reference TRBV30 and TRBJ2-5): SQTIHQWPATLVQPVGSPLSLECTVEGTSNPNLYWYRQAAGRGLQLLFYSVGIGQISSEVPQNLSASRPQDRQFILSSKKLLLSDSGFYLCAWTPGTGGDETQYFGPGTRLLVL.

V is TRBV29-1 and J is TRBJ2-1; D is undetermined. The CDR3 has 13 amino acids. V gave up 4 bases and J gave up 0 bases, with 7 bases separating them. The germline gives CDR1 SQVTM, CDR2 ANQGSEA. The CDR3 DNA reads TGCAGCGTTGGGCGGTTCTCCTACAATGAGCAGTTCTTC. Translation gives CSVGRFSYNEQFF.

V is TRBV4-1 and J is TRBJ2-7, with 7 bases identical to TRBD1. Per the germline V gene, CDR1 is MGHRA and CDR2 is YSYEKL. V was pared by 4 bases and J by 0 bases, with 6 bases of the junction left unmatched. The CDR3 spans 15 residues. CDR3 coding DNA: TGCGCCAGCAGCCGTAACAGGGGATCCTCCTACGAGCAGTACTTC. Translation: CASSRNRGSSYEQYF.

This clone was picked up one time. The CDR3 sequence: CASRGDTEQFF. The CDR3 DNA reads as TGTGCCAGCAGAGGGGACACTGAGCAGTTCTTC. The chain recombines TRBV6-1 with TRBJ2-1, with D tentatively TRBD1 (6 bases). V was pared by 6 bases and J by 9 bases, with 9 bases between. CDR3 length: 11 residues. Looked up from germline, CDR1 is MNHNS and CDR2 is SASEGT.

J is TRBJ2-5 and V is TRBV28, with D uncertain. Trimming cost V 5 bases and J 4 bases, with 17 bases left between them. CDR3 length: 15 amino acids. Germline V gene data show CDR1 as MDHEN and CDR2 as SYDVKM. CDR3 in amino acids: CASSTTSHHGETQYF. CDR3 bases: TGTGCCAGCAGTACCACTTCTCATCACGGAGAGACCCAGTACTTC.

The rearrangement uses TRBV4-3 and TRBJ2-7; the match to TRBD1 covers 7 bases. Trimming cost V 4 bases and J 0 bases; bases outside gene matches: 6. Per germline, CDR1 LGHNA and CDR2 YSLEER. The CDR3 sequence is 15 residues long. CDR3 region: CASSPGQLSSYEQYF. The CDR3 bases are TGCGCCAGCAGCCCGGGACAGCTGAGCTCCTACGAGCAGTACTTC.

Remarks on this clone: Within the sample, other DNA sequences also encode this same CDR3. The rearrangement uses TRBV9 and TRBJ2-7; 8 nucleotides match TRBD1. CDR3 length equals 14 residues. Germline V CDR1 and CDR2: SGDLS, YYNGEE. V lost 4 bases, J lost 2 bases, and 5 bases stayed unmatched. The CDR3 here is CASSPRTGTYEQYF. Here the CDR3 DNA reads TGTGCCAGCAGCCCCCGGACAGGGACCTACGAGCAGTACTTC.

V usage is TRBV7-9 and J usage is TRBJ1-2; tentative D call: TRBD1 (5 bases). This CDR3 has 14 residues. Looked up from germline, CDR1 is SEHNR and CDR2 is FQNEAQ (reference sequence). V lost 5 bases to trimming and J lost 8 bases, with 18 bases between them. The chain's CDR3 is CASSPSPGLQGYTF. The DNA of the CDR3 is TGTGCCAGCAGCCCCTCCCCGGGACTTCAGGGCTACACCTTC.

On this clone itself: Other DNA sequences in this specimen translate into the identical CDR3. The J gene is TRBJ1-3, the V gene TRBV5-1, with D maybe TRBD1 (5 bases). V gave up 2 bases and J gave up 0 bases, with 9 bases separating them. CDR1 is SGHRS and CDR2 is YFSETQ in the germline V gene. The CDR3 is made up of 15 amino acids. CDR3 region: CASSLGASSGNTIYF. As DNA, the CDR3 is TGCGCCAGCAGCTTAGGGGCGAGCTCTGGAAACACCATATATTTT. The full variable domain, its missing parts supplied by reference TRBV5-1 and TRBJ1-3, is KAGVTQTPRYLIKTRGQQVTLSCSPISGHRSVSWYQQTPGQGLQFLFEYFSETQRNKGNFPGRFSGRQFSNSRSEMNVSTLELGDSALYLCASSLGASSGNTIYFGEGSWLTVV.

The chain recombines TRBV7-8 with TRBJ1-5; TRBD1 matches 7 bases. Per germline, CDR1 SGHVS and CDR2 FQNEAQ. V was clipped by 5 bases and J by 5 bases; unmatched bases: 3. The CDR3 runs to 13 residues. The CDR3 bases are TGTGCCAGCAGCCGGACAGGAGATCAGCCCCAGCATTTT. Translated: CASSRTGDQPQHF.

CDR3 nucleotides: TGTGCCAGCTCACAAGGGACGGACGAGACCCAGTACTTC. Translating gives CASSQGTDETQYF. The genes are TRBV18 and TRBJ2-5; either TRBD1 or TRBD2 may fit D (5 bases each). Per germline, CDR1 KGHSH and CDR2 LQKENI. The CDR3 has 13 residues. V shed 4 bases and J shed 5 bases, with 11 bases lying between them.

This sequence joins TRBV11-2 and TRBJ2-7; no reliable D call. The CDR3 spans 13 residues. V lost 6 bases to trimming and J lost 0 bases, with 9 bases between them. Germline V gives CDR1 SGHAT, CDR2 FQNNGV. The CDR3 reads CASRLTTSYEQYF. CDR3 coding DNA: TGTGCCAGCAGGTTGACAACCTCCTACGAGCAGTACTTC.

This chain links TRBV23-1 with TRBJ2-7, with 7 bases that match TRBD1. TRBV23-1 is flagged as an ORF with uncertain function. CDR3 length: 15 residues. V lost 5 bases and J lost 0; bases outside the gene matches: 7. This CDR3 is CASSSGTVTSYEQYF. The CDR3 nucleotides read TGCGCCAGCAGTTCCGGGACAGTAACCTCCTACGAGCAGTACTTC.

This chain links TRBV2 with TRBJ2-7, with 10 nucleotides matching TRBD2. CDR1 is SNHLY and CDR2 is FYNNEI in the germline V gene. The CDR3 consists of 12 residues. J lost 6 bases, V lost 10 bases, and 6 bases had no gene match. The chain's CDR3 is CATTSGAGEQYF. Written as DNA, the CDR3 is TGTGCCACCACTAGCGGGGCGGGCGAGCAGTACTTC.

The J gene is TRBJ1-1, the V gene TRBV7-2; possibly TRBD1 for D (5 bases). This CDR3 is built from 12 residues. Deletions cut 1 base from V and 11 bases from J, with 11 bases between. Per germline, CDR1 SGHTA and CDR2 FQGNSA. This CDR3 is CASSLVGLGAFF. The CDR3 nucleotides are TGTGCCAGCAGCTTAGTGGGGCTTGGGGCTTTCTTT. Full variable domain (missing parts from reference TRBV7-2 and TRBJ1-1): GAGVSQSPSNKVTEKGKDVELRCDPISGHTALYWYRQSLGQGLEFLIYFQGNSAPDKSGLPSDRFSAERTGGSVSTLTIQRTQQEDSAVYLCASSLVGLGAFFGQGTRLTVV.

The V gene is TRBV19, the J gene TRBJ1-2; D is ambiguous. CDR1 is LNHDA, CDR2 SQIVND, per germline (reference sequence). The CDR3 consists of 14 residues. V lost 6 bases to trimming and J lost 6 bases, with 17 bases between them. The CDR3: CASSHGTLQNGYTF. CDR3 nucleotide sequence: TGTGCCAGTAGCCATGGAACTCTTCAGAATGGCTACACCTTC. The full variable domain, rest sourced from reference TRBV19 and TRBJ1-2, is DGGITQSPKYLFRKEGQNVTLSCEQNLNHDAMYWYRQDPGQGLRLIYYSQIVNDFQKGDIAEGYSVSREKKESFPLTVTSAQKNPTAFYLCASSHGTLQNGYTFGSGTRLTVV.

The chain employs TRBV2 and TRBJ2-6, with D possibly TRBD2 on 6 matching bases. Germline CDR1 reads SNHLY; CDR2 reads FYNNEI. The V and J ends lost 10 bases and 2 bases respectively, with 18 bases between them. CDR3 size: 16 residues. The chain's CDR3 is CAMTEGPITGANVLTF. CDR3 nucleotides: TGTGCCATGACGGAGGGACCGATTACTGGGGCCAACGTCCTGACTTTC.

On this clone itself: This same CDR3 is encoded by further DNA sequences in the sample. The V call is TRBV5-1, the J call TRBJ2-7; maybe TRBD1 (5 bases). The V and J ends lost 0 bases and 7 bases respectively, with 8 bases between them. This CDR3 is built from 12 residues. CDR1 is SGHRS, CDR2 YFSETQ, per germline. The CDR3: CASSLERGEQYF. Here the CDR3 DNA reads TGCGCCAGCAGCTTGGAAAGGGGAGAGCAGTACTTC.

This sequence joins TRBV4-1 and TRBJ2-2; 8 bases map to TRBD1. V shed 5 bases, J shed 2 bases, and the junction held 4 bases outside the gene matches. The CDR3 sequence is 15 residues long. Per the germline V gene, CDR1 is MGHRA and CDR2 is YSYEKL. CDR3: CASSAGQVNTGELFF. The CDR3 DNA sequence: TGCGCCAGCAGCGCGGGACAGGTTAACACCGGGGAGCTGTTTTTT.

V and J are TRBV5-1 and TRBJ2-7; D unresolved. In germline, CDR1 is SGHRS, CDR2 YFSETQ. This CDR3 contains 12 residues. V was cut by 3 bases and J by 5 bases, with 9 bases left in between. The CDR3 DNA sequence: TGCGCCAGCAGCTCTAACATGAACGAGCAGTACTTC. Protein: CASSSNMNEQYF.

CDR3 sequence reads: CSATGDSPLHF. CDR3 nucleotides: TGCAGTGCTACAGGGGATTCACCCCTCCACTTT. This rearrangement joins TRBV20-1 to TRBJ1-6; possibly TRBD1 for D (6 bases). V lost 4 bases and J lost 8, with 6 bases in between. CDR1 is DFQATT and CDR2 is SNEGSKA in the germline V gene (reference sequence). CDR3 length: 11 amino acids.

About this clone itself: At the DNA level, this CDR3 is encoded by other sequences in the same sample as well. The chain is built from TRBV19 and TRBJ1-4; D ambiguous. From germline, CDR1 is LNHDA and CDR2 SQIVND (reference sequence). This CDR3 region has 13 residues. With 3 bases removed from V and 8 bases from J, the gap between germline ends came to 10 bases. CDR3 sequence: CASSIGYGEKLFF. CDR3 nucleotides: TGTGCCAGTAGTATCGGTTACGGGGAAAAACTGTTTTTT.

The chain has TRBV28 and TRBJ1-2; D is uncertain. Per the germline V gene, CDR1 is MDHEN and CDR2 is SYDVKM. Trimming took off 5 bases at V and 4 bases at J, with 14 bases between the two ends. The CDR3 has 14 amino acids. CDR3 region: CASSGRTDFYGYTF. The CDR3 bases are TGTGCCAGCAGTGGGAGGACGGATTTCTATGGCTACACCTTC.

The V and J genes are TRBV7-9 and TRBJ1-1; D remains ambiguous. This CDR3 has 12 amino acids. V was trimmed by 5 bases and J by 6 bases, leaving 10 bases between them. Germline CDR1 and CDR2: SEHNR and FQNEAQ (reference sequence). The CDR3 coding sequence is TGTGCCAGCAGCAGCCCTTTCGCTGAAGCTTTCTTT. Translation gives CASSSPFAEAFF.